This TCR beta chain was identified in a study of cytomegalovirus exposure and HLA in healthy donors. Notes on the study in general: According to a subsequent analysis, TCR clusters identified in the first cohort showed a tendency to co-occur across the approximately 120 validation repertoires. The classifier, whose performance was assessed in both the original and validation cohorts, reportedly diagnosed cytomegalovirus status with high specificity and sensitivity. Specific recognition of CMV antigens was confirmed in vitro for a few chains (all CMV-associated).

The CDR3 spans 16 residues. V was pared by 5 bases and J by 3 bases, with 3 bases of the junction left unmatched. Germline values: CDR1 MNHEY, CDR2 SMNVEV (reference sequence). On this clone: Its antigen remains unknown.

Generated by immunoSEQ multiplex PCR, the TCRdb table keeps only in-frame clones and is missing some. Altogether approximately 160,000 clones are present, over 80% being singletons, with the ten largest covering 2% to 2.5%. Sequencing input: PBMCs. V is TRBV27 and J is TRBJ2-1; the match to TRBD2 covers 14 bases. The clonotype originates from a young man in good health and CMV-seropositive. CDR3 nucleotides: TGTGCCAGCAGTAGAGGGACTAGCGGGGGCTACAATGAGCAGTTCTTC. Amino acids: CASSRGTSGGYNEQFF.